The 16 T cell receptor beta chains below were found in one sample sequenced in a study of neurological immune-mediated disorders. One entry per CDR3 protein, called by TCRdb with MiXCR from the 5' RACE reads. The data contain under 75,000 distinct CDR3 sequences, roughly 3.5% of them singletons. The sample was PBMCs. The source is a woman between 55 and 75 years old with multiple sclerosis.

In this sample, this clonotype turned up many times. In nucleotides, the CDR3 is TGCAGTGCTAGAGAGGTTTCACGGGACCTCTCCCAGCATTTT. Protein sequence: CSAREVSRDLSQHF. The chain employs TRBV20-1 and TRBJ1-5, with a weak D call TRBD1 (5 bases). Trimming took off 0 bases at V and 11 bases at J, with 17 bases between the two ends. From germline, CDR1 is DFQATT and CDR2 SNEGSKA (reference sequence). The CDR3 length is 14 residues.

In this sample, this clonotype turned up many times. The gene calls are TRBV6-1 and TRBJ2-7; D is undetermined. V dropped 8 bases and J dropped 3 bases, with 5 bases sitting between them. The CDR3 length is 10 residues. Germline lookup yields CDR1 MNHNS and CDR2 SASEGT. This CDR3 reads CASGDYEQYF. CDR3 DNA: TGTGCCAGCGGGGACTACGAGCAGTACTTC.

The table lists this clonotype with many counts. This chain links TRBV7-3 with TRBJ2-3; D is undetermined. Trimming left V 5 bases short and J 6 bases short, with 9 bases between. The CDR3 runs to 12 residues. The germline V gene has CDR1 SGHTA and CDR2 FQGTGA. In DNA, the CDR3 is TGTGCCAGCAGCCGGCCCTTCGATACGCAGTATTTT. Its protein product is CASSRPFDTQYF.

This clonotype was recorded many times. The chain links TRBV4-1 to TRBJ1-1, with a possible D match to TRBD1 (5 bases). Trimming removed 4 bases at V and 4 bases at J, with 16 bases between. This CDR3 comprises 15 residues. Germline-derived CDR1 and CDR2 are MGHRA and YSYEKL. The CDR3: CASSPPRGRGTEAFF. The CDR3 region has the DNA TGCGCCAGCAGCCCGCCCCGGGGACGGGGCACTGAAGCTTTCTTT.

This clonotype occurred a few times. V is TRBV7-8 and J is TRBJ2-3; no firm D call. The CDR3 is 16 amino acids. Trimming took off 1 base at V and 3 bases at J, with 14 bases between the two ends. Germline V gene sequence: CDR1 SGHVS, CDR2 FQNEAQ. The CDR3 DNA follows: TGTGCCAGCAGCTTAGGTACCACCACTGGGACAGATACGCAGTATTTT. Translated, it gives CASSLGTTTGTDTQYF. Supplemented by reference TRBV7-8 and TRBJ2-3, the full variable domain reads GAGVSQSPRYKVAKRGQDVALRCDPISGHVSLFWYQQALGQGPEFLTYFQNEAQLDKSGLPSDRFFAERPEGSVSTLKIQRTQQEDSAVYLCASSLGTTTGTDTQYFGPGTRLTVL.

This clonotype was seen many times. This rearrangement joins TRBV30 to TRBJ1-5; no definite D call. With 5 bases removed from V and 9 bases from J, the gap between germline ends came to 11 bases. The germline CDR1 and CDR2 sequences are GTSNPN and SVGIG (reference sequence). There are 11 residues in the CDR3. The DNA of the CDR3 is TGTGCCTGGGGTTCTTCTGGGCCCCAGCATTTT. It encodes CAWGSSGPQHF.

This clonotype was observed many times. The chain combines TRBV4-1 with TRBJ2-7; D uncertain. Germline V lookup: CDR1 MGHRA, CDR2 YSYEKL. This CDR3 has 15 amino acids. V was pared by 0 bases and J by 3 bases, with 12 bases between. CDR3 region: CASSQDWAEYYEQYF. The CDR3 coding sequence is TGCGCCAGCAGCCAAGATTGGGCAGAATACTACGAGCAGTACTTC.

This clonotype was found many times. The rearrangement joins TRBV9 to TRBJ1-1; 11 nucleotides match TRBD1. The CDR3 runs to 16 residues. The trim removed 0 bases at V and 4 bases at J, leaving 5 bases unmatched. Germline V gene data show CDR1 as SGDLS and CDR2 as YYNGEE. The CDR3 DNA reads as TGTGCCAGCAGCGTAGGACCCGGGACAGGGGGCACTGAAGCTTTCTTT. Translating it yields CASSVGPGTGGTEAFF. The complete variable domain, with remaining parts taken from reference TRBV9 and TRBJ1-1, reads DSGVTQTPKHLITATGQRVTLRCSPRSGDLSVYWYQQSLDQGLQFLIQYYNGEERAKGNILERFSAQQFPDLHSELNLSSLELGDSALYFCASSVGPGTGGTEAFFGQGTRLTVV.

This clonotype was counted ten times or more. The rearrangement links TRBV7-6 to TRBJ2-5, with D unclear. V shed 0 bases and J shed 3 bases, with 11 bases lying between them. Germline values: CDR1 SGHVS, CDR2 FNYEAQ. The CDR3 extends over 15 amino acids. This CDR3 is CASSLAPRQKETQYF. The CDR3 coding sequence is TGTGCCAGCAGCTTAGCCCCCCGGCAGAAAGAGACCCAGTACTTC.

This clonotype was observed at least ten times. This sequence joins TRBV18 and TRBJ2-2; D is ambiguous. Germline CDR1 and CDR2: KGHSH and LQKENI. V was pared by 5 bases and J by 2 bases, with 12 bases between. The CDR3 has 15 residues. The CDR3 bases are TGTGCCAGCTCATTACAGATCCCTAACACCGGGGAGCTGTTTTTT. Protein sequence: CASSLQIPNTGELFF.

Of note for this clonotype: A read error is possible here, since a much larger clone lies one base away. CDR3 nucleotides: TGTGCCAGCAGCTTAGGGGCGCGCACTGAAGCTTGCTTT. Protein: CASSLGARTEACF. The rearrangement links TRBV7-8 to TRBJ1-1; D remains ambiguous. Germline CDR1 and CDR2: SGHVS and FQNEAQ. This CDR3 is 13 amino acids long.

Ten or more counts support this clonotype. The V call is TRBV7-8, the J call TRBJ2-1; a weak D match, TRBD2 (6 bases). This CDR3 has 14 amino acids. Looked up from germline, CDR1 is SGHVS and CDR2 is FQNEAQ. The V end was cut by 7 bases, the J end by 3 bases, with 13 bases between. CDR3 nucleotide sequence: TGTGCCAGCAAGCTAGCGCCTCTCTACAATGAGCAGTTCTTC. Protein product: CASKLAPLYNEQFF.

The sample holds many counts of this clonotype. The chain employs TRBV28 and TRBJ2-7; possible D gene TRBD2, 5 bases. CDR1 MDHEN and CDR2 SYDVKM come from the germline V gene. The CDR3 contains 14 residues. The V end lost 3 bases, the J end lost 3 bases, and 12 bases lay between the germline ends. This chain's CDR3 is CASSFPGEGYEQYF. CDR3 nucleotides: TGTGCCAGCAGTTTTCCGGGCGAGGGCTACGAGCAGTACTTC. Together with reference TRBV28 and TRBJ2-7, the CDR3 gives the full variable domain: DVKVTQSSRYLVKRTGEKVFLECVQDMDHENMFWYRQDPGLGLRLIYFSYDVKMKEKGDIPEGYSVSREKKERFSLILESASTNQTSMYLCASSFPGEGYEQYFGPGTRLTVT.

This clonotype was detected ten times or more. CDR3 amino acids: CASSLVAGGPTGELFF. The CDR3 DNA sequence: TGTGCCAGCAGCTTAGTAGCGGGAGGGCCGACCGGGGAGCTGTTTTTT. The chain couples TRBV7-2 to TRBJ2-2, with 11 positions matching TRBD2. The V gene end was trimmed by 1 base and the J gene end by 5 bases; junction bases not matched to a gene: 3. This CDR3 comprises 16 residues. CDR1 is SGHTA, CDR2 FQGNSA, per germline.

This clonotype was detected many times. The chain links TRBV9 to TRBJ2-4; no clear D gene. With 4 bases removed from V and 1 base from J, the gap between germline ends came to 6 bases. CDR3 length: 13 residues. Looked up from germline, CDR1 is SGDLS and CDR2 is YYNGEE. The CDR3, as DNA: TGTGCCAGCAGCAAAAAGGCCAAAAACATTCAGTACTTC. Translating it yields CASSKKAKNIQYF.

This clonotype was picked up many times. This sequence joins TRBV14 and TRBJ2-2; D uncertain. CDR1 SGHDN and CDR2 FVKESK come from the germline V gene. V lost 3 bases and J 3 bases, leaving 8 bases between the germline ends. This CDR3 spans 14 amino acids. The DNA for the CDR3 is TGTGCCAGCAGCCAGGTATTCGACACCGGGGAGCTGTTTTTT. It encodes CASSQVFDTGELFF.